A single sample is the source of the 5 T cell receptor beta chains below, sequenced in a study of T cell clonality in common variable immunodeficiency. The protocol was immunoSEQ multiplex PCR, while the TCRdb copy is restricted to in-frame clones and leaves out a portion. The sample counts approximately 44,000 clones, none seen once; the ten largest own about 3%. The sequencing sample was made of peripheral blood mononuclear cells. All receptors come from a person aged 18-70 years in good health.

This clone was detected only a few times. From the germline J gene comes the end of the CDR3, since the read stops 3 residues before it. This chain uses TRBV19 with TRBJ2-1; TRBD2 matches at 8 bases. Germline trimming cut 3 bases from V and 3 bases from J; bases unmatched to any gene: 7. The length of the CDR3 is 16 residues. From germline, CDR1 is LNHDA and CDR2 SQIVND (reference sequence). The CDR3 sequence: CASSISAGGLYNEQFF. The sequenced part of the CDR3 DNA is TGTGCCAGTAGTATTTCGGCGGGAGGCCTCTACAATGAG.

On this clone itself: With the read ending 3 residues before the CDR3 end, the germline J gene is used to fill in that end. This sequence joins TRBV11-3 and TRBJ2-5; the D gene is possibly TRBD2 (6 bases). CDR3 length: 15 amino acids. Per the germline V gene, CDR1 is SGHNT and CDR2 is YENEEA. V was clipped by 2 bases and J by 1 base, with 11 bases between them. The sequenced CDR3 bases are TGTGCCAGCAGCTTATCGGGGACTCCCCAAGAGACC. Its protein is CASSLSGTPQET. The CDR3 as a whole reads CASSLSGTPQETQYF.

This clone was picked up many times. The read gets to within 3 residues of the CDR3 end, and the germline J gene fills in the rest. The chain has TRBV7-9 and TRBJ2-6, with D tentatively TRBD1 (6 bases). The CDR3 runs 15 residues. Germline V gene sequence: CDR1 SEHNR, CDR2 FQNEAQ (reference sequence). The germline V and J ends were trimmed by 3 bases and 2 bases, with 8 bases remaining between them. The CDR3 bases that were read are TGTGCCAGCAGCTTCACAGGGACTGGGGCCAACGTC. This encodes CASSFTGTGANV. From start to end, the CDR3 is CASSFTGTGANVLTF.

Only a few counts were recorded for this clone. CDR3 DNA, as far as it was read: TGTGCCAGCAGCTTAGCGGACAGTTACTCTGGAAACACC. Its protein is CASSLADSYSGNT. From start to end, the CDR3 is CASSLADSYSGNTIYF. This chain uses TRBV7-2 with TRBJ1-3, with a possible D match to TRBD1 (6 bases). The CDR3 end lies 3 residues beyond the end of the read and is filled in from the germline J gene. This CDR3 contains 16 residues. The germline V gene encodes CDR1 SGHTA and CDR2 FQGNSA. Trimming pared 0 bases from V and 0 bases from J, leaving 9 bases between.

This clone has ten or more counts. From the germline J gene comes the end of the CDR3, since the read stops 3 residues before it. This rearrangement joins TRBV20-1 to TRBJ2-5; 14 bases match TRBD2. The CDR3 covers 17 residues. CDR1 is DFQATT, CDR2 SNEGSKA, per germline (reference sequence). Trimming at V came to 4 bases and at J to 1 base, leaving 8 bases not matched to a gene. The covered CDR3 bases are TGCAGTGCTACAAGGACTAGCGGGGGGTCCATCCAAGAGACC. This translates into CSATRTSGGSIQET. The whole CDR3 reads CSATRTSGGSIQETQYF.